This passage covers 9 T cell receptor beta chains from one sample sequenced in a study of T-cell memory formation after mild COVID-19. MiXCR was run by TCRdb on the 5' RACE reads, yielding one entry per CDR3 protein. The sample includes about 170,000 distinct CDR3 sequences, around 13% seen only once; the top ten take approximately 3.3%. Material: PBMCs or a T cell subset sorted from them (not recorded which). The receptor set was obtained from a man younger than 35 who had mild COVID-19 (a few samples of this study predate the infection). Cell type and time point are not known.

The chain couples TRBV20-1 to TRBJ1-6, with no clear D. The V end lost 7 bases, the J end lost 0 bases, and 7 bases lay between the germline ends. The CDR3 runs to 13 residues. Germline lookup yields CDR1 DFQATT and CDR2 SNEGSKA (reference sequence). This chain's CDR3 is CSGRSSYNSPLHF. In DNA form, the CDR3 reads TGCAGTGGAAGGAGCTCCTATAATTCACCCCTCCACTTT.

This clonotype was seen only a few times. V and J are TRBV25-1 and TRBJ2-7; a possible D gene is TRBD1 (6 bases). The germline V and J ends were trimmed by 5 bases and 4 bases, with 12 bases remaining between them. This CDR3 spans 13 amino acids. The germline V gene encodes CDR1 MGHDK and CDR2 SYGVNS. Here the CDR3 DNA reads TGTGCCAGCAGTACCTATCAGGGGTACGAGCAGTACGTC. It is translated as CASSTYQGYEQYV.

The chain uses TRBV20-1 and TRBJ1-5; 9 bases fit TRBD1. The junction had 16 bases not matched to a gene; V was cut back by 3 bases and J by 7 bases. The CDR3 is made up of 17 amino acids. CDR1 is DFQATT and CDR2 is SNEGSKA in the germline V gene (reference sequence). DNA for the CDR3: TGCAGTGCTAGGGGCTACTTACAGGGGGCGCGGGGGCAGCCCCAGCATTTT. This codes for CSARGYLQGARGQPQHF.

This clonotype turned up a few times. The rearrangement links TRBV12-3 or TRBV12-4 to TRBJ2-1; 10 nucleotides align to TRBD1. The CDR3 runs to 14 residues. V gave up 3 bases and J gave up 8 bases; unmatched junction bases: 4. The CDR3 nucleotides are TGTGCCAGCAGTTTGGGGGACAGGGGACATGAGCAGTTCTTC. This codes for CASSLGDRGHEQFF.

This clonotype turned up a few times. CDR3 nucleotides: TGTGCCAGCAGTCGACAGTCAGATACGCAGTATTTT. As protein: CASSRQSDTQYF. The rearrangement uses TRBV5-5 and TRBJ2-3, with D possibly being TRBD1 (5 bases). Trimming took 5 bases from V and 4 from J, leaving 8 bases between them. The CDR3 has 12 amino acids. Germline V gives CDR1 SGHKS, CDR2 YYEKEE (reference sequence).

The V call is TRBV7-3, the J call TRBJ2-2; the match to TRBD2 covers 14 bases. Per the germline V gene, CDR1 is SGHTA and CDR2 is FQGTGA. Trimming took 5 bases from V and 0 from J; bases not matched to a gene: 2. CDR3 length: 17 amino acids. The CDR3 loop is CASSRTSGGPNTGELFF. CDR3 nucleotide sequence: TGTGCCAGCAGCCGGACTAGCGGGGGGCCGAACACCGGGGAGCTGTTTTTT.

This chain connects TRBV5-1 to TRBJ2-7, with unresolved D. Germline CDR1 is SGHRS and CDR2 is YFSETQ. V lost 0 bases and J lost 2, with 12 bases in between. This CDR3 is built from 15 residues. Here the CDR3 DNA reads TGCGCCAGCAGCTTGGCCGGCCGAAGCCCCTACGAGCAGTACTTC. It yields the protein CASSLAGRSPYEQYF.

This clonotype has just a few counts. The chain couples TRBV7-9 to TRBJ2-2, with a weak D call TRBD2 (6 bases). The germline gives CDR1 SEHNR, CDR2 FQNEAQ (reference sequence). V shed 5 bases and J shed 6 bases, with 10 bases lying between them. The CDR3 loop spans 13 amino acids. CDR3 in amino acids: CASSPRGAGELFF. The CDR3 coding sequence is TGTGCCAGCAGCCCGCGGGGTGCCGGGGAGCTGTTTTTT.

This clonotype was observed many times. The rearrangement joins TRBV4-2 to TRBJ2-3, with a weak D call TRBD2 (6 bases). Germline V lookup: CDR1 LGHNA, CDR2 YNFKEQ. Trimming left V 0 bases short and J 2 bases short, with 18 bases between. The CDR3 is made up of 18 amino acids. The CDR3 region has the DNA TGTGCCAGCAGCCAAGAATACGGCGGGGAGCGATCCACAGATACGCAGTATTTT. This encodes CASSQEYGGERSTDTQYF.